Sequencing of this TCR beta chain was carried out in a study of response to subunit inactivated influenza vaccine (dated by TCRdb to about 2018). With regard to the full study: Deep quantitative T cell receptor repertoire profiling was used in the study to track responses to a trivalent subunit inactivated influenza vaccine. Beyond this particular receptor, the publication reports: The authors proposed that each seasonal influenza vaccination may bring in only a limited number of new T cells.

Details on this clonotype: The antigen it recognizes is unknown. It has no much larger one-base neighbor in the sample; base qualities were not kept.

Trimming leaves V shorter by 8 bases and J shorter by 0 bases, with the junction holding 11 bases beyond the gene matches. The CDR3, from cysteine to phenylalanine, totals 18 residues. Of all the DNA, just the CDR3 is kept, 54 bases in frame from base 1. CDR1 ENHRY and CDR2 SYGVKD are derived from the germline V gene. Libraries were constructed by RT-PCR. Data came from an Illumina HiSeq 2500. TCRdb applied fastp at Q25 and MiXCR to the public reads, then kept only in-frame beta chains. When rows share a CDR3 protein, they turn into one entry using the most common DNA and genes. The sample table records 400,000 to 550,000 distinct CDR3 sequences; around 25% of these occur just once. The ten largest clones capture approximately 2% of the sample.

The receptor's source is a man in his forties or fifties who received an inactivated influenza vaccine. Donor details come from another sample of the same person, matched by shared clones. This chain joins TRBV10-3 to TRBJ2-6; 9 of the junction bases match TRBD1. This specimen was CD4+ T cells sorted from PBMCs, taken about 5 days after vaccination. The CDR3 region: CAIAAGTGLGSGANVLTF. The DNA sequence reads TGTGCCATCGCCGCGGGGACAGGGTTGGGCTCTGGGGCCAACGTCCTGACTTTC.